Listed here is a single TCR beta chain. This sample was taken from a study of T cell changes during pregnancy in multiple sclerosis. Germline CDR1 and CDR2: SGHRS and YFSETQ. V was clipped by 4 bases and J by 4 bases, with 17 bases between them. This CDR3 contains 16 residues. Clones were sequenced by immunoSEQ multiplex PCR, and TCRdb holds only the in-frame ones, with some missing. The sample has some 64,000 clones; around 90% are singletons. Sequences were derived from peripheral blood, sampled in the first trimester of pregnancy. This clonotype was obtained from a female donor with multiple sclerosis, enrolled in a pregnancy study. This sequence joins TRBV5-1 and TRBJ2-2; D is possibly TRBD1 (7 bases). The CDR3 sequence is CASSGGGAGGTGELFF. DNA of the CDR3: TGCGCCAGCAGCGGAGGGGGCGCAGGAGGCACCGGGGAGCTGTTTTTT. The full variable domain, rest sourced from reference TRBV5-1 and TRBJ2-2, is KAGVTQTPRYLIKTRGQQVTLSCSPISGHRSVSWYQQTPGQGLQFLFEYFSETQRNKGNFPGRFSGRQFSNSRSEMNVSTLELGDSALYLCASSGGGAGGTGELFFGEGSRLTVL.